This is a list of T cell receptor beta chains from one sample in a study of T cell responses to AZD1222 COVID-19 vaccine. Method: immunoSEQ multiplex PCR; TCRdb's copy keeps in-frame clones and lacks some. The profile shows 90,000 to 150,000 clones, roughly 84% of them singletons. Sequenced here: peripheral blood, sampled on day 0 of AZD1222 vaccination. These receptors were collected from an adult in good health. Both conserved end residues are part of each CDR3. The D gene is left open where the match is weak. Clone size, where shown, is once, few, many, or a class for clones that have expanded.

cdr3_length clone_size j_call d_call v_call cdr3_aa cdr3_nt
15 NA TRBJ2-3 TRBD1 TRBV28 CASSLDRVFTDTQYF TGTGCCAGCAGTTTAGACAGGGTTTTCACAGATACGCAGTATTTT
14 NA TRBJ1-1 NA TRBV5-1 CASSIPTGNTEAFF TGCGCCAGCAGCATACCCACAGGGAACACTGAAGCTTTCTTT
15 few TRBJ1-1 NA TRBV7-8 CASSLPLAGYTEAFF TGTGCCAGCAGCTTACCCCTGGCGGGGTACACTGAAGCTTTCTTT
13 NA TRBJ1-1 NA TRBV6-6 CASSIRLNTEAFF TGTGCCAGCAGTATCAGATTGAACACTGAAGCTTTCTTT
18 NA TRBJ2-1 TRBD2 TRBV12-5 CASGLAPRVSGGAGEQFF TGTGCTAGTGGTTTGGCCCCCAGGGTCAGCGGGGGGGCAGGAGAGCAGTTCTTC
16 NA TRBJ2-6 NA TRBV11-1 CASSLGGSSGANVLTF TGTGCCAGCAGCTTAGGGGGCTCCTCTGGGGCCAACGTCCTGACTTTC
15 NA TRBJ1-5 NA TRBV9 CASSAHGGGNQPQHF TGTGCCAGCAGCGCTCACGGTGGGGGCAATCAGCCCCAGCATTTT
14 NA TRBJ1-4 NA TRBV4-3 CASSQGRGGEKLFF TGCGCCAGCAGCCAAGGGCGGGGTGGGGAAAAACTGTTTTTT
17 NA TRBJ2-2 NA TRBV7-6 CASSLGYSPASTGELFF TGTGCCAGCAGCTTAGGGTATAGTCCCGCGAGCACCGGGGAGCTGTTTTTT
14 many TRBJ2-1 NA TRBV30 CAWRGVSPYNEQFF TGTGCCTGGAGGGGGGTAAGTCCCTACAATGAGCAGTTCTTC